The 12 T cell receptor beta chains reported below all come from one sample, sequenced in a study of T cell changes during pregnancy in multiple sclerosis (dated by TCRdb to between 2019 and 2020). Preparation of the library involved the immunoSEQ multiplex PCR assay. This is the immuneACCESS table as TCRdb keeps it, with only in-frame sequences that have V and J called. A part of the clones is gone; compared with another copy, unresolved V genes explain less than half, and the rest is unexplained. This sample comprises approximately 100,000 clones, approximately 92% of them detected only once. Around 4.1% of the sample is taken by the ten largest. The sequences come from peripheral blood, collected in the first trimester of pregnancy. The source of these receptors is a female donor with multiple sclerosis, enrolled in a pregnancy study.

The gene calls are TRBV28 and TRBJ2-3; D is unclear. Germline V CDR1 and CDR2: MDHEN, SYDVKM. The germline V and J ends were trimmed by 3 bases and 2 bases, with 9 bases remaining between them. This CDR3 spans 14 amino acids. The CDR3: CASSFGGFTDTQYF. DNA for the CDR3: TGTGCCAGCAGTTTTGGCGGATTCACAGATACGCAGTATTTT.

The chain joins TRBV10-3 to TRBJ2-5; D gene unclear. Germline-derived CDR1 and CDR2 are ENHRY and SYGVKD. The V and J ends lost 4 bases and 0 bases respectively, with 6 bases between them. CDR3 size: 13 residues. CDR3 in amino acids: CAISGTDQETQYF. In DNA form, the CDR3 reads TGTGCCATCAGTGGAACAGACCAAGAGACCCAGTACTTC.

The V and J genes are TRBV11-2 and TRBJ2-5, with D unresolved. The CDR3 runs 14 residues. V gave up 0 bases and J gave up 4 bases, with 9 bases separating them. Germline CDR1 reads SGHAT; CDR2 reads FQNNGV. The CDR3 DNA is TGTGCCAGCAGCTTAGAGACGGGTTCAGAGACCCAGTACTTC. It codes for CASSLETGSETQYF.

In nucleotides, the CDR3 is TGTGCCAGCAGCTATACCGGTAATGAGCAGTTCTTC. As protein: CASSYTGNEQFF. V is TRBV7-2 and J is TRBJ2-1; no clear D gene. The CDR3 length is 12 residues. Deletions cut 4 bases from V and 7 bases from J, with 8 bases between. The germline CDR1 and CDR2 sequences are SGHTA and FQGNSA.

The chain recombines TRBV5-1 with TRBJ1-2, with a tentative D call TRBD1 (6 bases). Germline V CDR1 and CDR2: SGHRS, YFSETQ. Trimming shortened V by 4 bases and J by 3 bases, and 16 bases separated the two germline ends. The CDR3 contains 15 residues. In nucleotides, the CDR3 is TGCGCCAGCAGCGTAGGGGACGCAGGGGACTATGGCTACACCTTC. This gives the protein CASSVGDAGDYGYTF.

The chain employs TRBV19 and TRBJ2-5, with a tentative D call TRBD1 (6 bases). CDR1 and CDR2 from the germline V gene are LNHDA and SQIVND (reference sequence). The V gene lost 3 bases and the J gene lost 0 bases, with 14 bases spanning the gap. The CDR3 runs to 16 residues. As DNA, the CDR3 is TGTGCCAGTAGTATTTGGGGAAAGGGGGACCAAGAGACCCAGTACTTC. Its translation is CASSIWGKGDQETQYF.

The chain has TRBV6-4 and TRBJ2-2, with 7 positions matching TRBD1. The CDR3 sequence is 15 residues long. Trimming at V came to 2 bases and at J to 5 bases, leaving 5 bases not matched to a gene. Germline CDR1 is MRHNA and CDR2 is SNTAGT. CDR3 amino acids: CASSDKAGGTGELFF. In DNA form, the CDR3 reads TGTGCCAGCAGTGACAAGGCAGGGGGTACCGGGGAGCTGTTTTTT.

The table lists this clone with a count of one. This chain joins TRBV6-5 and TRBJ2-7; 8 positions match TRBD1. Germline values: CDR1 MNHEY, CDR2 SVGAGI. There are 12 residues in the CDR3. V shed 10 bases, J shed 5 bases, and the junction held 7 bases outside the gene matches. The CDR3 DNA follows: TGTGCCACCACGGTACAGGGGGACGAGCAGTACTTC. Protein: CATTVQGDEQYF.

This clone was counted a few times. This sequence joins TRBV11-2 and TRBJ1-1; D remains unclear. The CDR3 loop spans 13 amino acids. Germline V gives CDR1 SGHAT, CDR2 FQNNGV. The V gene lost 5 bases and the J gene lost 8 bases, with 15 bases spanning the gap. The CDR3 region is CASSLTSSEEAFF. The CDR3 nucleotides are TGTGCCAGCAGCCTAACCTCATCGGAGGAAGCTTTCTTT.

This clone was seen just once. This chain links TRBV6-5 with TRBJ2-7; no reliable D call. V lost 6 bases to trimming and J lost 6 bases, with 15 bases between them. This CDR3 has 13 residues. Germline V gene lookup returns CDR1 MNHEY and CDR2 SVGAGI. The CDR3 here is CASSPAFALEQYF. DNA of the CDR3: TGTGCCAGCAGCCCCGCCTTTGCGCTCGAGCAGTACTTC.

This clone was counted a few times. J is TRBJ1-6 and V is TRBV27; 7 bases map to TRBD1. This CDR3 is built from 16 residues. Germline V gives CDR1 MNHEY, CDR2 SMNVEV (reference sequence). V gave up 6 bases and J gave up 7 bases; unmatched junction bases: 12. The CDR3 DNA is TGTGCCAGCAGGGGGGGACAGCGCTTGGGAAATTCACCCCTCCACTTT. It translates to CASRGGQRLGNSPLHF.

The J gene is TRBJ2-1, the V gene TRBV7-8; the D gene is possibly TRBD1 (5 bases). Deletions cut 1 base from V and 9 bases from J, with 10 bases between. Germline-derived CDR1 and CDR2 are SGHVS and FQNEAQ. The CDR3 covers 13 residues. In DNA, the CDR3 is TGTGCCAGCAGCTTAGGTGGGGCCGCTGAGCAGTTCTTC. Amino acids: CASSLGGAAEQFF.